This TCR beta chain was found in a study of cytomegalovirus exposure and HLA in healthy donors. In the PCR, 60 Vbeta and 13 Jbeta primers were used. The assay was immunoSEQ multiplex PCR, and TCRdb's table has in-frame clones only and misses some. The sample shows some 190,000 clones, 70% to 80% of them seen only once. The V end was cut by 3 bases, the J end by 2 bases, with 9 bases between. Germline-derived CDR1 and CDR2 are LGHNT and FRNRAP. CDR3 size: 14 residues. The sequencing input was PBMCs. The sequence was collected from a woman aged 50 to 60 in good health and CMV-seronegative. The chain has TRBV12-5 and TRBJ2-3; no clear D. The CDR3 sequence: CASGFRSNTDTQYF. As DNA, the CDR3 is TGTGCTAGTGGTTTTCGGAGCAACACAGATACGCAGTATTTT.